This T cell receptor beta chain was profiled in a study of blood T cells in healthy people across ages. Across the whole study: About one barcoded beta molecule per two T cells was captured by template switching. General observations from the study: One million T cells yielded diversity estimates that were considered underestimates.

The ends lost 1 base at V and 4 bases at J; junction bases unmatched: 7. Germline CDR1 is KGHDR and CDR2 is SFDVKD. The CDR3 extends over 17 amino acids. With respect to this clonotype: Its cognate antigen is unknown.

The second PCR ran about 6 to 12 cycles with a sample-barcoded 5' primer and J-beta primers. Each CDR3 protein gets one entry after TCRdb re-called the 5' RACE reads with MiXCR. This table has under 2,000,000 distinct CDR3 sequences, roughly 50% appearing once. The source material was blood. The chain carries TRBV24-1 and TRBJ2-5; 11 positions match TRBD1. This TCR was recovered from a woman aged 40 to 50 in good health. The CDR3 is CATSDLARTGGLETQYF. Here the CDR3 DNA reads TGTGCCACCAGTGATTTAGCCAGGACAGGGGGCTTAGAGACCCAGTACTTC.